What follows are 25 T cell receptor beta chains derived from one specimen sequenced in a study of cytotoxic CD8 clonotypes in ibrutinib-treated CLL. Here immunoSEQ multiplex PCR was the method, and the copy in TCRdb shows in-frame clones only, minus some. The sample lists about 160,000 clones, around nine tenths occurring once. The sequencing here drew on PBMCs, taken at disease progression, from a patient treated with ibrutinib. These receptors all stem from a human donor with chronic lymphocytic leukemia.

The V call is TRBV7-8, the J call TRBJ2-3; 12 positions match TRBD1. There are 19 residues in the CDR3. CDR1 is SGHVS, CDR2 FQNEAQ, per germline. V shed 5 bases and J 1 base; nucleotides not matched to a gene: 13. CDR3 protein: CASSLQRPGQGAGTDTQYF. The CDR3 nucleotides are TGTGCCAGCAGCCTACAAAGACCGGGACAGGGGGCGGGCACAGATACGCAGTATTTT.

The rearrangement uses TRBV7-2 and TRBJ2-7, with 9 bases matching TRBD2. The CDR3 has 15 amino acids. The V gene's germline CDR1 is SGHTA and CDR2 FQGNSA. V shed 1 base, J shed 4 bases, and the junction held 5 bases outside the gene matches. CDR3 nucleotide sequence: TGTGCCAGCAGCTTAGTCGGGACTAGCTCTTACGAGCAGTACTTC. Protein product: CASSLVGTSSYEQYF.

The chain recombines TRBV2 with TRBJ1-6, with 7 nucleotides matching TRBD1. There are 15 residues in the CDR3. After removal of 4 bases from V and 6 bases from J, the junction contained 6 bases not matched to a gene. Germline V gene data show CDR1 as SNHLY and CDR2 as FYNNEI. Written as DNA, the CDR3 is TGTGCCAGCAGTGCTCCGGGACAGCTTAATTCACCCCTCCACTTT. It is translated as CASSAPGQLNSPLHF.

This chain links TRBV18 with TRBJ2-7, with D unresolved. The CDR3 length is 16 residues. The germline V gene encodes CDR1 KGHSH and CDR2 LQKENI. Trimming cost V 3 bases and J 1 base, with 16 bases left between them. The CDR3 coding sequence is TGTGCCAGCTCACCTTGGGCCTCCTCACAATCCTACGAGCAGTACTTC. It specifies CASSPWASSQSYEQYF. The variable domain in full, completed from reference TRBV18 and TRBJ2-7, reads NAGVMQNPRHLVRRRGQEARLRCSPMKGHSHVYWYRQLPEEGLKFMVYLQKENIIDESGMPKERFSAEFPKEGPSILRIQQVVRGDSAAYFCASSPWASSQSYEQYFGPGTRLTVT.

The V gene is TRBV5-1, the J gene TRBJ1-1, with TRBD1 matching over 8 bases. The CDR3 extends over 18 amino acids. Germline V CDR1 and CDR2: SGHRS, YFSETQ. V was pared by 3 bases and J by 9 bases, with 22 bases of the junction left unmatched. The chain's CDR3 is CASSSGQEGIQIVGKAFF. The CDR3 DNA follows: TGCGCCAGCAGCTCGGGACAGGAAGGTATTCAGATCGTAGGAAAAGCTTTCTTT.

This chain links TRBV5-1 with TRBJ1-3, with a weak D call TRBD1 (5 bases). V was cut by 0 bases and J by 4 bases, with 11 bases left in between. Germline lookup yields CDR1 SGHRS and CDR2 YFSETQ. CDR3 size: 15 residues. CDR3: CASSLASGTGNTIYF. CDR3 DNA: TGCGCCAGCAGCTTGGCCTCAGGGACCGGAAACACCATATATTTT.

V and J are TRBV6-1 and TRBJ2-7; TRBD1 aligns across 7 bases. The germline CDR1 and CDR2 sequences are MNHNS and SASEGT. Trimming removed 7 bases from V and 3 bases from J; junction bases left unmatched: 3. This CDR3 has 12 residues. The CDR3: CASKTGDYEQYF. Written as DNA, the CDR3 is TGTGCCAGCAAAACAGGGGACTACGAGCAGTACTTC.

The rearrangement links TRBV19 to TRBJ1-1, with D unclear. Germline lookup yields CDR1 LNHDA and CDR2 SQIVND (reference sequence). The CDR3 runs to 13 residues. The V end was cut by 5 bases, the J end by 0 bases, with 7 bases between. In DNA, the CDR3 is TGTGCCAGTAGTGGCGGATTGAACACTGAAGCTTTCTTT. It specifies CASSGGLNTEAFF.

The chain carries TRBV5-1 and TRBJ2-5; tentatively, D is TRBD1 or TRBD2 (5 bases each). V gave up 5 bases and J gave up 5 bases, with 16 bases separating them. This CDR3 has 14 residues. Germline values: CDR1 SGHRS, CDR2 YFSETQ. This CDR3 is CASSHRGVGETQYF. CDR3 DNA sequence: TGCGCCAGCAGTCATAGAGGGGTCGGGGAGACCCAGTACTTC. The full variable domain, completed using reference TRBV5-1 and TRBJ2-5, is KAGVTQTPRYLIKTRGQQVTLSCSPISGHRSVSWYQQTPGQGLQFLFEYFSETQRNKGNFPGRFSGRQFSNSRSEMNVSTLELGDSALYLCASSHRGVGETQYFGPGTRLLVL.

This clone was seen only once. The J gene is TRBJ2-2, the V gene TRBV4-1; 9 nucleotides match TRBD1. Germline trimming cut 7 bases from V and 3 bases from J; bases unmatched to any gene: 6. Germline V gene data show CDR1 as MGHRA and CDR2 as YSYEKL. The CDR3 sequence is 15 residues long. The CDR3 nucleotides read TGCGCCAGCACTACAGGGGGCGCGGACACCGGGGAGCTGTTTTTT. This gives the protein CASTTGGADTGELFF.

This chain joins TRBV19 and TRBJ2-3; 9 bases fit TRBD2. V lost 5 bases, J lost 6 bases, and 9 bases stayed unmatched. The CDR3 totals 15 residues. Germline CDR1 is LNHDA and CDR2 is SQIVND (reference sequence). The CDR3 loop reads CASSLAGAPPDTQYF. The DNA for the CDR3 is TGTGCCAGTAGTTTAGCGGGAGCTCCCCCGGATACGCAGTATTTT.

The count of this clone is one. The chain recombines TRBV6-5 with TRBJ2-3; no clear D. There are 15 residues in the CDR3. The germline V gene has CDR1 MNHEY and CDR2 SVGAGI. Trimming stripped 5 bases from V and 2 bases from J, with 14 bases between. The CDR3 region has the DNA TGTGCCAGCAGTAACCCTGGCGGTTACACAGATACGCAGTATTTT. This codes for CASSNPGGYTDTQYF.

The rearrangement uses TRBV30 and TRBJ2-5, with TRBD2 as a possible D gene (5 bases). The CDR3 is 13 residues long. The V end lost 3 bases, the J end lost 5 bases, and 13 bases lay between the germline ends. Germline CDR1 GTSNPN, CDR2 SVGIG (reference sequence). The CDR3 region is CAWRVGGLETQYF. As DNA, the CDR3 is TGTGCCTGGAGGGTTGGAGGTTTGGAGACCCAGTACTTC.

The J gene is TRBJ2-7, the V gene TRBV4-1; tentative D call: TRBD1 (7 bases). The CDR3 has 15 amino acids. V was pared by 1 base and J by 4 bases, with 14 bases between. The germline gives CDR1 MGHRA, CDR2 YSYEKL. The CDR3 is CASSQGSGGIYEQYF. The CDR3 region has the DNA TGCGCCAGCAGCCAAGGATCAGGGGGGATATACGAGCAGTACTTC.

The genes are TRBV11-2 and TRBJ1-1, with no clear D. Trimming stripped 4 bases from V and 4 bases from J, with 10 bases between. The CDR3 loop spans 13 amino acids. CDR1 is SGHAT and CDR2 is FQNNGV in the germline V gene. In nucleotides, the CDR3 is TGTGCCAGCAGCTCATCTAAGATCACTGAAGCTTTCTTT. This sequence encodes CASSSSKITEAFF.

The chain is built from TRBV18 and TRBJ2-2; TRBD1 matches 7 bases. Trimming at V came to 5 bases and at J to 3 bases, leaving 3 bases not matched to a gene. The CDR3 is 14 residues long. Germline CDR1 is KGHSH and CDR2 is LQKENI. The CDR3, as DNA: TGTGCCAGCTCAAAAGACAGGGACACCGGGGAGCTGTTTTTT. Amino acids: CASSKDRDTGELFF.

This chain connects TRBV2 to TRBJ2-3, with 10 nucleotides matching TRBD1. V was pared by 2 bases and J by 3 bases, with 5 bases of the junction left unmatched. The CDR3 covers 16 residues. Germline V gene data show CDR1 as SNHLY and CDR2 as FYNNEI. CDR3 sequence (DNA): TGTGCCAGCAGTGAATCTGGGACAGGGGTAACAGATACGCAGTATTTT. It yields the protein CASSESGTGVTDTQYF. The whole variable domain, filled in from reference TRBV2 and TRBJ2-3, reads EPEVTQTPSHQVTQMGQEVILRCVPISNHLYFYWYRQILGQKVEFLVSFYNNEISEKSEIFDDQFSVERPDGSNFTLKIRSTKLEDSAMYFCASSESGTGVTDTQYFGPGTRLTVL.

The V and J genes are TRBV6-1 and TRBJ2-3; 7 positions match TRBD2. J gave up 3 bases and V 5 bases, and 8 bases lay outside the gene matches. This CDR3 has 15 amino acids. Germline CDR1 and CDR2: MNHNS and SASEGT. CDR3 nucleotides: TGTGCCAGCAGTAACTGGGCGGGGGTGACAGATACGCAGTATTTT. Its protein product is CASSNWAGVTDTQYF.

The rearrangement links TRBV6-5 to TRBJ2-1, with 8 bases aligning to TRBD1. After removal of 6 bases from V and 5 bases from J, the junction contained 6 bases not matched to a gene. Germline CDR1 reads MNHEY; CDR2 reads SVGAGI. The CDR3 has 14 residues. This CDR3 reads CASRVDRDNNEQFF. CDR3 bases: TGTGCCAGCAGGGTGGACAGGGACAACAATGAGCAGTTCTTC.

The V and J genes are TRBV27 and TRBJ1-2; no clear D gene. This CDR3 contains 16 residues. Germline V gene data show CDR1 as MNHEY and CDR2 as SMNVEV (reference sequence). The V end lost 5 bases, the J end lost 0 bases, and 16 bases lay between the germline ends. The CDR3 here is CASSPGSQRANYGYTF. The CDR3 bases are TGTGCCAGCAGTCCAGGTAGTCAGCGAGCTAACTATGGCTACACCTTC.

The chain couples TRBV7-2 to TRBJ2-3; D could derive from TRBD1 or TRBD2 (5 bases each). Germline lookup yields CDR1 SGHTA and CDR2 FQGNSA. V shed 5 bases and J shed 8 bases, with 20 bases lying between them. The CDR3 is 15 residues long. CDR3 sequence (DNA): TGTGCCAGCAGCACCACACCCGAGGGGCCTTTTACGCAGTATTTT. Its translation: CASSTTPEGPFTQYF.

The genes are TRBV5-6 and TRBJ1-2; a weak D match, TRBD1 (6 bases). The V end lost 0 bases, the J end lost 9 bases, and 12 bases lay between the germline ends. The length of the CDR3 is 13 residues. Germline V gene data show CDR1 as SGHDT and CDR2 as YYEEEE. The CDR3 sequence: CASSLAGVLSYTF. CDR3 nucleotide sequence: TGTGCCAGCAGCTTGGCAGGGGTTTTGAGCTACACCTTC.

The CDR3 DNA follows: TGTGCCAGCAGCTTAGTGGGGGGTACTGAAGCTTTCTTT. Amino acids: CASSLVGGTEAFF. This chain connects TRBV11-2 to TRBJ1-1, with D perhaps TRBD1 (5 bases). The CDR3 runs 13 residues. V dropped 1 base and J dropped 5 bases, with 8 bases sitting between them. CDR1 and CDR2 (germline): SGHAT, FQNNGV.

CDR3 in amino acids: CASSPGLYGYTF. For the CDR3, the DNA is TGTGCCAGTAGCCCCGGGCTCTATGGCTACACCTTC. The J gene is TRBJ1-2, the V gene TRBV19; no reliable D call. With 6 bases removed from V and 4 bases from J, the gap between germline ends came to 9 bases. CDR1 is LNHDA, CDR2 SQIVND, per germline (reference sequence). The CDR3 is made up of 12 amino acids.

The genes are TRBV7-2 and TRBJ1-2; the D is unclear. This CDR3 has 14 amino acids. Trimming left V 1 base short and J 4 bases short, with 10 bases between. CDR1 SGHTA and CDR2 FQGNSA come from the germline V gene. The CDR3 DNA reads TGTGCCAGCAGCTTAGGAACAAACGTCTATGGCTACACCTTC. This encodes CASSLGTNVYGYTF.